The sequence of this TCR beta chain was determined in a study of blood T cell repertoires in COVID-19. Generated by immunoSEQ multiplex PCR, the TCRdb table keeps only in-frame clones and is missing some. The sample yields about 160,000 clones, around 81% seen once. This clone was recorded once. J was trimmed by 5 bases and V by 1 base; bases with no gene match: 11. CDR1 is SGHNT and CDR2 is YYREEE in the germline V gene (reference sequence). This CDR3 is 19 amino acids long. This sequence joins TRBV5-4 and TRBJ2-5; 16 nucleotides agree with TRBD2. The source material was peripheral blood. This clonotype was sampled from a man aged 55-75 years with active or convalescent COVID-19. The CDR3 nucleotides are TGTGCCAGCAGCTTGCCGGGGGGACTAGCGGGAGGGCGAGCGGAGACCCAGTACTTC. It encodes CASSLPGGLAGGRAETQYF. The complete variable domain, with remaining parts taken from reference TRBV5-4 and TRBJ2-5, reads ETGVTQSPTHLIKTRGQQVTLRCSSQSGHNTVSWYQQALGQGPQFIFQYYREEENGRGNFPPRFSGLQFPNYSSELNVNALELDDSALYLCASSLPGGLAGGRAETQYFGPGTRLLVL.